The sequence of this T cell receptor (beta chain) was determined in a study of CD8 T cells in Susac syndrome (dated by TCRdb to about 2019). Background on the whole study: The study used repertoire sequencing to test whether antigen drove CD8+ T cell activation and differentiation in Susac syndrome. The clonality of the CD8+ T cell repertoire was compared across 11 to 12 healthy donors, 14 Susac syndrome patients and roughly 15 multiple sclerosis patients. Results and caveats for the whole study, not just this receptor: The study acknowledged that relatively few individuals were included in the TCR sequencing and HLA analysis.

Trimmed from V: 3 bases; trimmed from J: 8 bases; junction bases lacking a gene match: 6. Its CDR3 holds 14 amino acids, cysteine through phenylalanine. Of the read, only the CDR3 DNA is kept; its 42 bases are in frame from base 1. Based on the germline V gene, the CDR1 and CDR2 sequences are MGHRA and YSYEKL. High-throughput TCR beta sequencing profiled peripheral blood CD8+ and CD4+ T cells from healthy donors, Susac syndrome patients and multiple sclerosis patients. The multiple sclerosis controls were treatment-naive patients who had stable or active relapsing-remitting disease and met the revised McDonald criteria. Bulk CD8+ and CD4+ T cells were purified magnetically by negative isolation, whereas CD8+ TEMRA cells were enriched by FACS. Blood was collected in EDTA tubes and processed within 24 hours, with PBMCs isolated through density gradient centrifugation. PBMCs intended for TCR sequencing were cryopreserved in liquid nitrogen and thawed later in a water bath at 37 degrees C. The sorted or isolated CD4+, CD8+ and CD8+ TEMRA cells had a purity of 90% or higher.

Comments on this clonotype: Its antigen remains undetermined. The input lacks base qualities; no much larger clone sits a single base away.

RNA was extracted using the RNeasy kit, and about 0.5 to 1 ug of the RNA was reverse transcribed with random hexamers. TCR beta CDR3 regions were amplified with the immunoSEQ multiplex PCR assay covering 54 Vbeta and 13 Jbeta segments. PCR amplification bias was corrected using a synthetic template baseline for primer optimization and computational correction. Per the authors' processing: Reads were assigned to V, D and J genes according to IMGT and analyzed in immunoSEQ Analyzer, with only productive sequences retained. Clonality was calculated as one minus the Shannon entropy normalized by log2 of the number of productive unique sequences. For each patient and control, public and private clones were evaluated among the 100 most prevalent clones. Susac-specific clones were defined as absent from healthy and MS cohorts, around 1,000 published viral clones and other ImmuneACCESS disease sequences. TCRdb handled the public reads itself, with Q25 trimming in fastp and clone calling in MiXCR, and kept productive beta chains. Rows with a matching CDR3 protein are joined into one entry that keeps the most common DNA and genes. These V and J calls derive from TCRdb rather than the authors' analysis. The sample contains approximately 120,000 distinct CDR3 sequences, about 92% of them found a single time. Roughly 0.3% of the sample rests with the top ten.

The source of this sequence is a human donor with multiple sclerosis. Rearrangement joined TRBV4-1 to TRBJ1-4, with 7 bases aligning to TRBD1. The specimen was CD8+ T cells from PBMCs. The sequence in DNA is TGCGCCAGCAGCCATCGACAGGGATGGGAAAAACTGTTTTTT. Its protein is CASSHRQGWEKLFF.